The next 17 T cell receptor beta chains were all read from a single sample in a study of shared clonotypes between healthy human individuals. This table comes from immunoSEQ multiplex PCR, and its TCRdb copy is limited to in-frame clones, with some not included. The sample gives more than 400,000 clones, approximately 78% of which show up once; around 13% is in the top ten. Sequenced sample: PBMCs. These receptors all stem from a woman between 35 and 50 years old in good health. Some clones in this sample may be carry-over from other donors' samples.

This chain uses TRBV5-4 with TRBJ1-3; possible D gene TRBD1, 6 bases. The CDR3 consists of 16 residues. Germline V gives CDR1 SGHNT, CDR2 YYREEE (reference sequence). The ends were cut back, 1 base at V and 0 bases at J, with 11 bases in the middle. This CDR3 reads CASSLSGVSSGNTIYF. The CDR3 DNA reads as TGTGCCAGCAGCTTGTCAGGGGTGAGCTCTGGAAACACCATATATTTT.

As for this clone: Germline and junction disagree at one end, which may indicate a read error. This chain links TRBV7-3 with TRBJ2-1; D perhaps matches TRBD1 (5 bases). The CDR3 is 12 amino acids. Germline V CDR1 and CDR2: SGHTA, FQGTGA. CDR3 residues: CASSPGQGFGVF. For the CDR3, the DNA is TGTGCCAGCAGCCCCGGGCAGGGCTTCGGAGTCTTC.

The chain is built from TRBV10-3 and TRBJ2-4, with 9 nucleotides matching TRBD1. The J segment lost 0 bases and the V segment lost 6 bases, leaving 6 bases of the junction unmatched. Germline loops: CDR1 ENHRY, CDR2 SYGVKD. This CDR3 has 16 amino acids. Here the CDR3 reads CAIRADRGLAKNIQYF. CDR3 nucleotide sequence: TGTGCCATCAGGGCGGACAGGGGTCTAGCCAAAAACATTCAGTACTTC.

The chain is built from TRBV9 and TRBJ1-3, with D uncertain. Trimming removed 4 bases at V and 0 bases at J, with 8 bases between. The germline CDR1 and CDR2 sequences are SGDLS and YYNGEE. The CDR3 extends over 14 amino acids. CDR3: CASSLSGSGNTIYF. The CDR3 nucleotides read TGTGCCAGCAGCCTTTCAGGCTCTGGAAACACCATATATTTT.

CDR3 in amino acids: CASSLTRPGADTQYF. The CDR3 DNA follows: TGTGCCAGCAGTTTAACACGGCCGGGGGCAGATACGCAGTATTTT. The chain carries TRBV27 and TRBJ2-3; tentatively, D is TRBD2 (6 bases). Germline CDR1 reads MNHEY; CDR2 reads SMNVEV (reference sequence). The CDR3 is 15 residues long. Trimming took off 2 bases at V and 4 bases at J, with 13 bases between the two ends.

This clone has just a few counts. The chain combines TRBV11-2 with TRBJ2-7; 9 bases are shared with TRBD1. CDR3 size: 12 residues. V gave up 8 bases and J gave up 5 bases; unmatched junction bases: 4. Germline assignment: CDR1 SGHAT and CDR2 FQNNGV. Here the CDR3 reads CASLGTGHEQYF. The CDR3 region has the DNA TGTGCCAGCCTTGGGACAGGGCACGAGCAGTACTTC.

The chain joins TRBV7-9 to TRBJ2-7; TRBD1 aligns across 8 bases. V lost 6 bases, J lost 2 bases, and 9 bases stayed unmatched. CDR1 SEHNR and CDR2 FQNEAQ come from the germline V gene (reference sequence). CDR3 size: 15 residues. CDR3 residues: CASRLSGGQAYEQYF. CDR3 coding DNA: TGTGCCAGCAGGTTATCTGGGGGACAGGCCTACGAGCAGTACTTC.

In its sample, this clone was seen once. The chain has TRBV5-4 and TRBJ2-5; D is unclear. Near its end, the DNA agrees better with TRBJ2-7, so the J call may be wrong. Germline V gives CDR1 SGHNT, CDR2 YYREEE (reference sequence). This CDR3 is 14 amino acids long. The CDR3 region is CASSAPMHSYEQYF. Written as DNA, the CDR3 is TGTGCCAGCAGCGCTCCGATGCATTCCTACGAGCAGTACTTC.

The CDR3 region is CARPRASGYQETQYF. In DNA form, the CDR3 reads TGCGCCAGGCCTAGGGCTAGCGGATACCAAGAGACCCAGTACTTC. This chain connects TRBV10-1 to TRBJ2-5; 7 nucleotides align to TRBD2. This CDR3 region has 15 residues. CDR1 WNHNN and CDR2 SYGVQD come from the germline V gene (reference sequence). The V gene end was trimmed by 9 bases and the J gene end by 0 bases; junction bases not matched to a gene: 10.

This clone was counted between two and nine times. V and J are TRBV5-1 and TRBJ2-5, with 7 bases lining up with TRBD2. J lost 3 bases, V lost 4 bases, and 9 bases had no gene match. CDR1 is SGHRS, CDR2 YFSETQ, per germline. The CDR3 sequence is 15 residues long. CDR3 DNA sequence: TGCGCCAGCAGCCAGGGAGGGACCCGCGAAGAGACCCAGTACTTC. This codes for CASSQGGTREETQYF.

The genes are TRBV30 and TRBJ2-7; 10 positions agree with TRBD2. V was pared by 3 bases and J by 4 bases, with 9 bases of the junction left unmatched. CDR1 and CDR2 from the germline V gene are GTSNPN and SVGIG (reference sequence). The length of the CDR3 is 15 residues. DNA for the CDR3: TGTGCCTGGAGCCCCGGACTAGCGGTATTATACGAGCAGTACTTC. Protein: CAWSPGLAVLYEQYF.

The chain is built from TRBV10-3 and TRBJ1-1, with D possibly being TRBD1 (6 bases). The CDR3 totals 15 residues. V lost 0 bases, J lost 7 bases, and 15 bases lay in between. In germline, CDR1 is ENHRY, CDR2 SYGVKD. DNA for the CDR3: TGTGCCATCAGTGAGTCTATGGGGGGCTCGGGTGAAGCTTTCTTT. Translating it yields CAISESMGGSGEAFF.

This clone was observed a few times. The rearrangement joins TRBV6-1 to TRBJ2-7; weak D call: TRBD2 (6 bases). The germline CDR1 and CDR2 sequences are MNHNS and SASEGT. V dropped 4 bases and J dropped 5 bases, with 9 bases sitting between them. This CDR3 has 12 residues. The CDR3 DNA reads as TGTGCCAGCAGTGGGGCGGGAAACGAGCAGTACTTC. Encoded protein: CASSGAGNEQYF.

This chain uses TRBV5-1 with TRBJ1-4, with D tentatively TRBD1 (5 bases). The ends were cut back, 0 bases at V and 3 bases at J, with 12 bases in the middle. Germline V gene data show CDR1 as SGHRS and CDR2 as YFSETQ. There are 16 residues in the CDR3. As DNA, the CDR3 is TGCGCCAGCAGCTTGGCCCCGGACACCTCTAATGAAAAACTGTTTTTT. The encoded protein is CASSLAPDTSNEKLFF.

V is TRBV10-2 and J is TRBJ2-5; 11 bases are shared with TRBD2. The length of the CDR3 is 15 residues. Germline loops: CDR1 WSHSY, CDR2 SAAADI. After removal of 6 bases from V and 5 bases from J, the junction contained 8 bases not matched to a gene. Here the CDR3 DNA reads TGCGCCAGCAGGATTAGCGGGAGGGGGCGGGAGACCCAGTACTTC. It specifies CASRISGRGRETQYF.

V and J are TRBV19 and TRBJ1-4; perhaps TRBD1 as D (5 bases). The CDR3 is 11 amino acids. CDR1 and CDR2 (germline): LNHDA, SQIVND (reference sequence). With 2 bases removed from V and 10 bases from J, the gap between germline ends came to 5 bases. This CDR3 reads CASSIRGKLFF. The CDR3 nucleotides are TGTGCCAGTAGTATAAGGGGAAAACTGTTTTTT.

This chain links TRBV13 with TRBJ1-5, with TRBD1 matching over 8 bases. Germline CDR1 and CDR2: PRHDT and FYEKMQ (reference sequence). The CDR3 loop spans 15 amino acids. V lost 2 bases, J lost 6 bases, and 6 bases stayed unmatched. The CDR3 is CASSLRRGLGQPQHF. The CDR3 region has the DNA TGTGCCAGCAGCTTACGCAGGGGGCTTGGTCAGCCCCAGCATTTT.